One sample yielded the 2 T cell receptor beta chains listed below, sequenced in a study of T-cell memory formation after mild COVID-19. In TCRdb, the 5' RACE reads were re-called with MiXCR into one record per CDR3 protein. The repertoire consists of 250,000 to 400,000 distinct CDR3 sequences, with more than 13% occurring once and the leading ten covering around 23%. Sequencing was done on a sample of PBMCs or a T cell subset sorted from them (not recorded which). These receptors all stem from a man aged 18 to 30 who had mild COVID-19 (a few samples of this study predate the infection). Cell type and time point are not known.

This clonotype was counted between two and nine times. The chain carries TRBV2 and TRBJ2-3; D not resolved. Germline loops: CDR1 SNHLY, CDR2 FYNNEI. V was clipped by 7 bases and J by 1 base, with 12 bases between them. This CDR3 contains 14 residues. CDR3 DNA sequence: TGTGCCAGCAAAACCTCACGCGGCACAGATACGCAGTATTTT. This encodes CASKTSRGTDTQYF.

This sequence joins TRBV20-1 and TRBJ1-5, with TRBD1 as a possible D gene (6 bases). The CDR3 sequence is 14 residues long. Germline V gene data show CDR1 as DFQATT and CDR2 as SNEGSKA (reference sequence). Trimming pared 5 bases from V and 10 bases from J, leaving 21 bases between. As DNA, the CDR3 is TGCAGTGCTCGGAAGGGGGTGGTCATCGGACCCCAGCATTTT. Protein sequence: CSARKGVVIGPQHF.